This TCR beta chain is from a study of shared clonotypes between healthy human individuals. Study results and caveats: The study generally estimated greater richness for naive than memory subsets. Only a few donors were included, so the genetic and exposure-history diversity represented was limited. The generation probabilities recorded for non-shared clonotypes fell below those of clonotypes shared by all four donors. Investigators collected only blood, and repertoires in tissues likely differ.

Profiling relied on immunoSEQ multiplex PCR, and the TCRdb table lists in-frame clones only, not all of them. The profile shows about 710,000 clones, around 78% of them singletons. Turning to this clone: Its target is not known.

Germline CDR1 and CDR2: WSHSY and SAAADI. This CDR3 has 15 residues. V shed 3 bases and J shed 1 base, with 11 bases lying between them. The sequencing input was memory CD4+ T cells sorted from blood. The subset is: CD45RA-negative fraction. The clonotype was recovered from a woman in her 30s in good health. The chain recombines TRBV10-2 with TRBJ2-3, with D perhaps TRBD1 or TRBD2 (5 bases each). For the CDR3, the DNA is TGCGCCAGCAGTGATAGAGGGGCTCGCACAGATACGCAGTATTTT. This translates into CASSDRGARTDTQYF.